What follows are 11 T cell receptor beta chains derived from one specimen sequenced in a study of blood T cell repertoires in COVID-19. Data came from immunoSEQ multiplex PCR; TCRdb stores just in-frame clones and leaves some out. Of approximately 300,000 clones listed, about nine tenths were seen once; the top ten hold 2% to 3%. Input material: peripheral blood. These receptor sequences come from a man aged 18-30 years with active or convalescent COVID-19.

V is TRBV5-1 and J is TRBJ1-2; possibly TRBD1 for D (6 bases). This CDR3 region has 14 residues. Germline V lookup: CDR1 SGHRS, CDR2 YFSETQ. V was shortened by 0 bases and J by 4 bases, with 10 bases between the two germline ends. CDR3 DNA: TGCGCCAGCAGCTTGGGGCCAGGGGCCTATGGCTACACCTTC. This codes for CASSLGPGAYGYTF. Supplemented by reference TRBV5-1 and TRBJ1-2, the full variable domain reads KAGVTQTPRYLIKTRGQQVTLSCSPISGHRSVSWYQQTPGQGLQFLFEYFSETQRNKGNFPGRFSGRQFSNSRSEMNVSTLELGDSALYLCASSLGPGAYGYTFGSGTRLTVV.

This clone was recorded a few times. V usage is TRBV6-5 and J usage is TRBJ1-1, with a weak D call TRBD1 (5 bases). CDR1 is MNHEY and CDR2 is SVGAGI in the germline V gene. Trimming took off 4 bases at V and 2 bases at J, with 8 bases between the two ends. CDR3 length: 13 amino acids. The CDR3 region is CASSLQANTEAFF. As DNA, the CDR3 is TGTGCCAGCAGTTTACAGGCTAACACTGAAGCTTTCTTT.

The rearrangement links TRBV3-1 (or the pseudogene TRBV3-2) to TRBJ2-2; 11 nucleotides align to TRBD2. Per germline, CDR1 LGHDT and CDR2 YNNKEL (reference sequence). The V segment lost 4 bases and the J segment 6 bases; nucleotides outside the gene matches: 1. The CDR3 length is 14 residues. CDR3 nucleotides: TGTGCCAGCAGCCCGGGACTAGCGGCCGGGGAGCTGTTTTTT. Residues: CASSPGLAAGELFF.

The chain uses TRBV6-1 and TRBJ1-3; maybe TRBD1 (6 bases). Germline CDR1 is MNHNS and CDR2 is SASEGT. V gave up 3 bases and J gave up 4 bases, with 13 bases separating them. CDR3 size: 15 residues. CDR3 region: CASSEGQVLGNTIYF. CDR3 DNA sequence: TGTGCCAGCAGTGAGGGACAAGTTTTGGGAAACACCATATATTTT.

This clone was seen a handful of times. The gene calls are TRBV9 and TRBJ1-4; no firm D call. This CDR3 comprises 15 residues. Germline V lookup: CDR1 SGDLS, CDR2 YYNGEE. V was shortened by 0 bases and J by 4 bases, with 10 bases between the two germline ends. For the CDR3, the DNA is TGTGCCAGCAGCGTAGCTGTCTCAGTTAATGAAAAACTGTTTTTT. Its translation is CASSVAVSVNEKLFF.

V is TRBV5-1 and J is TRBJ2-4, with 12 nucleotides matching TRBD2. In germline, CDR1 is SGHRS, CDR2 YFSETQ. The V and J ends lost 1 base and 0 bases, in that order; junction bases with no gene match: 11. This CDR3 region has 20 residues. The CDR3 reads CASSLWSPSGRVKAKNIQYF. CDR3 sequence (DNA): TGCGCCAGCAGCTTGTGGTCTCCTAGCGGGAGGGTAAAAGCCAAAAACATTCAGTACTTC.

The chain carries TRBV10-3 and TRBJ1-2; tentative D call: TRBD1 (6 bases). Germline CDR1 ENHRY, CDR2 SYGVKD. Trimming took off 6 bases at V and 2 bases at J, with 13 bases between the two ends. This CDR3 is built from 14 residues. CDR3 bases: TGTGCCATCAGACCCGGGACAACGAACTATGGCTACACCTTC. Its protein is CAIRPGTTNYGYTF.

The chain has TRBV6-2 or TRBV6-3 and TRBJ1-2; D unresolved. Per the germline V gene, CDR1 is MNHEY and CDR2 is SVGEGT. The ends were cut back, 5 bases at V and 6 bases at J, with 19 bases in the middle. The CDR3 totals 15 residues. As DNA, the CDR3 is TGTGCCAGCAGTCCCCTTGGGAGATCGACTGATGGCTACACCTTC. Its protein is CASSPLGRSTDGYTF.

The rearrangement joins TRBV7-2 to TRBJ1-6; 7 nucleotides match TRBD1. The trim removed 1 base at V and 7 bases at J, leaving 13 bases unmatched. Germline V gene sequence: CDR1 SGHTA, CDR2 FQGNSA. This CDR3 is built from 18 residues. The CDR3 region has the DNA TGTGCCAGCAGCTTAGTAGGCAGGGGGATAGGGGTGAATTCACCCCTCCACTTT. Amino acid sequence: CASSLVGRGIGVNSPLHF.

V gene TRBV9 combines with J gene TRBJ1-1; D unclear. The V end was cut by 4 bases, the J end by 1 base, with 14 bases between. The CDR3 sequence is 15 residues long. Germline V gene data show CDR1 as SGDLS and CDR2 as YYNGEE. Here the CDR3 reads CASSSGGLGNTEAFF. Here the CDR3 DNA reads TGTGCCAGCAGCTCAGGAGGGCTAGGGAACACTGAAGCTTTCTTT.

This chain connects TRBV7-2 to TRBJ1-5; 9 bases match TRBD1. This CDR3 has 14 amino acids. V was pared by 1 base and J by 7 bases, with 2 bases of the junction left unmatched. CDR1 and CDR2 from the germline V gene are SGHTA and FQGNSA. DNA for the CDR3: TGTGCCAGCAGCTTAGGGACAGGGGAGCAGCCCCAGCATTTT. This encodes CASSLGTGEQPQHF. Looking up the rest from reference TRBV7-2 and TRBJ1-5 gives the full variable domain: GAGVSQSPSNKVTEKGKDVELRCDPISGHTALYWYRQSLGQGLEFLIYFQGNSAPDKSGLPSDRFSAERTGGSVSTLTIQRTQQEDSAVYLCASSLGTGEQPQHFGDGTRLSIL.